Only a few counts were recorded for the clone carrying this T cell receptor beta chain. Its antigen remains unknown. These data are taken from a study of T cells in Graves' hyperthyroidism and ophthalmopathy. Whole-study findings and limits: Blood also held most thyroid clonotypes expanded beyond 0.001.

Diagnoses were established using clinical symptoms, serum thyroxine and TRAb, thyroid ultrasound and orbital computed tomography. Trimming removed 6 bases from V and 0 bases from J; junction bases left unmatched: 10. The CDR3 has 15 residues. Germline CDR1 is SQVTM and CDR2 is ANQGSEA. Amplified TCR beta CDR3 regions derived from RNA transcripts. First-round RT-PCR with HTBI primers amplified the TCR CDR3 region. Each CDR3 protein is one row after TCRdb ran MiXCR on the multiplex PCR reads. Of around 570,000 distinct CDR3 sequences in the sample, 15% to 20% were seen once. This TCR came from a man aged 40-49 years with Graves' ophthalmopathy. The chain recombines TRBV29-1 with TRBJ2-7, with TRBD2 identical over 8 bases. Sequencing input: blood. The CDR3 coding sequence is TGCAGCGTCGCTGTGGTAGCGGGGTCCTCCTACGAGCAGTACTTC. This encodes CSVAVVAGSSYEQYF.